This is a list of T cell receptor beta chains from one sample in a study of cytomegalovirus exposure and HLA in healthy donors. The protocol was immunoSEQ multiplex PCR, while the TCRdb copy is restricted to in-frame clones and leaves out a portion. This table holds approximately 190,000 clones, more than 75% found once. The sequenced sample consisted of PBMCs. The receptor source for this set is a woman between 18 and 29 years old in good health and CMV-seronegative. The CDR3 runs from the conserved cysteine through the conserved F or W. The D gene is left open where the match is weak. Clone size, where shown, is once, few, many, or a class for clones that have expanded.

D gene,clone size,V gene,J gene,CDR3 DNA,CDR3 protein
.,.,TRBV27,TRBJ1-2,TGTGCCAGCAGTCTGACAGGTACTTATGGCTACACCTTC,CASSLTGTYGYTF
.,.,TRBV27,TRBJ2-1,TGTGCCAGCAGTTTATCCCAGTACAATGAGCAGTTCTTC,CASSLSQYNEQFF
.,few,TRBV5-1,TRBJ1-1,TGCGCCAGCAGCTTGGGGACAAACACGCGGACTGAAGCTTTCTTT,CASSLGTNTRTEAFF
.,.,TRBV25-1,TRBJ1-1,TGTGCCAGCAGTGATTCTAACACTGAAGCTTTCTTT,CASSDSNTEAFF
.,.,TRBV29-1,TRBJ2-7,TGCAGCGTACAGACTACGTCCTACGAGCAGTACTTC,CSVQTTSYEQYF
TRBD2,.,TRBV27,TRBJ2-7,TGTGCCAGCAGTTTAAGATACGAGACTAGCGGGATTAGGTACGAGCAGTACTTC,CASSLRYETSGIRYEQYF
.,.,TRBV30,TRBJ1-5,TGTGCCTGGAGTGGTGAGATGAGGCAGCCCCAGCATTTT,CAWSGEMRQPQHF
.,.,TRBV6-1,TRBJ2-7,TGTGCCAGCAGTGAACAAGGGGGAAGCTCCTACGAGCAGTACTTC,CASSEQGGSSYEQYF
TRBD1,.,TRBV7-8,TRBJ2-7,TGTGCCAGCAGCAGACAGGGCTACGAGCAGTACTTC,CASSRQGYEQYF
.,.,TRBV5-5,TRBJ1-2,TGTGCCAGCAGCCAGGACAGCCCAGCGAGCTACTATGGCTACACCTTC,CASSQDSPASYYGYTF
.,.,TRBV30,TRBJ2-7,TGTGCCTGGAGTGTTATGTACGAGCAGTACTTC,CAWSVMYEQYF
TRBD1,.,TRBV7-8,TRBJ1-2,TGTGCCAGCAGCGCTCACGGGACAGGGGAAGGCTACACCTTC,CASSAHGTGEGYTF
.,.,TRBV13,TRBJ2-7,TGTGCCAGCAGCTTAATAGGCCAGGCCTACTACGAGCAGTACTTC,CASSLIGQAYYEQYF
.,.,TRBV9,TRBJ2-5,TGTGCCAGCAGCGTAGAGGCCCGGGAATTGGGGGAGACCCAGTACTTC,CASSVEARELGETQYF
TRBD2,once,TRBV19,TRBJ2-3,TGTGCCAGTAGTATAGATTGGACTAGCGGGAGTTTGGATACGCAGTATTTT,CASSIDWTSGSLDTQYF
TRBD1,few,TRBV7-6,TRBJ2-5,TGTGCCAGCAGCATGGGACAGGGGGGACGGGAGACCCAGTACTTC,CASSMGQGGRETQYF
TRBD1,.,TRBV12-5,TRBJ1-1,TGTGCTAGTGGTTTGGTAAATGTTGGCAGGGGGCTGGAGGACACTGAAGCTTTCTTT,CASGLVNVGRGLEDTEAFF
.,.,TRBV2,TRBJ1-4,TGTGCCAGCAGTTACAGCAATGAAAAACTGTTTTTT,CASSYSNEKLFF
TRBD1,.,TRBV5-4,TRBJ1-1,TGTGCCAGCAGCGGTAGGAGGGGGCTGTTGGTCTCTGAAGCTTTCTTT,CASSGRRGLLVSEAFF
.,.,TRBV7-9,TRBJ2-2,TGTGCCAGCAGCTTACCGACAGTACTCGGGGAGCTGTTTTTT,CASSLPTVLGELFF
TRBD2,.,TRBV19,TRBJ2-2,TGTGCCAGTAGTATCTGGACTAGCGGCAACACCGGGGAGCTGTTTTTT,CASSIWTSGNTGELFF
TRBD1,.,TRBV10-1,TRBJ2-7,TGCGCCAGCAGTGATTCCCGGGACAGGGGATCTTACGAGCAGTACTTC,CASSDSRDRGSYEQYF
.,.,TRBV30,TRBJ2-1,TGTGCCTGGACTCCGGGACTTGAGGAGCAGTTCTTC,CAWTPGLEEQFF
.,.,TRBV25-1,TRBJ2-7,TGTGCCAGCAGTGATGGCTGGGGGGATCAGTACTTC,CASSDGWGDQYF
.,.,TRBV11-1,TRBJ1-6,TGTGCCAGCAGCTTAGGTGGCAGGGCAGGATTATCACCCCTCCACTTT,CASSLGGRAGLSPLHF
.,.,TRBV19,TRBJ2-1,TGTGCCAGTAGTATTAGCGGTATATCCTACAATGAGCAGTTCTTC,CASSISGISYNEQFF
TRBD1,.,TRBV28,TRBJ1-2,TGTGCCAGCAGTGCTCAGGGGGCGAGGGACTATGGCTACACCTTC,CASSAQGARDYGYTF
.,.,TRBV5-1,TRBJ1-3,TGCGCCAGCAGCTTGGGGGTGGTACCCACAGGACCTGGAAACACCATATATTTT,CASSLGVVPTGPGNTIYF
.,.,TRBV5-1,TRBJ2-7,TGCGCCAGCAGCTTCACAGAAGGCTACGAGCAGTACTTC,CASSFTEGYEQYF
TRBD2,.,TRBV27,TRBJ2-7,TGTGCCAGCAGGGCTAGCGGGGGGGGCTACGAGCAGTACTTC,CASRASGGGYEQYF
TRBD1,.,TRBV6-5,TRBJ1-1,TGTGCCAGCAGATTGACAGGGGTCGTGAACACTGAAGCTTTCTTT,CASRLTGVVNTEAFF
.,.,TRBV9,TRBJ2-7,TGTGCCAGCAGCGTAGCTCTCGCAGGGCCCTACGAGCAGTACTTC,CASSVALAGPYEQYF
.,.,TRBV5-5,TRBJ2-1,TGTGCCAGCAGCCAGGCGGGGGAGCAGTTCTTC,CASSQAGEQFF
TRBD1,few,TRBV6-1,TRBJ1-2,TGTGCCAGCAGTGCGGACAGGGTCAGGGGCTACACCTTC,CASSADRVRGYTF
.,.,TRBV5-6,TRBJ2-2,TGTGCCAGCAGCTTAACACTATCAATCGCGAACACCGGGGAGCTGTTTTTT,CASSLTLSIANTGELFF
.,.,TRBV5-1,TRBJ2-3,TGCGCCAGCAGCTTGTTGCGGGTCGATACGCAGTATTTT,CASSLLRVDTQYF
.,.,TRBV13,TRBJ2-7,TGTGCCAGCAGCATTAGGACTACCTCCTACGAGCAGTACTTC,CASSIRTTSYEQYF
TRBD1,.,TRBV6-5,TRBJ2-5,TGTGCCAGCAGTTACTATGGGACAGCACAAGAGACCCAGTACTTC,CASSYYGTAQETQYF
TRBD1,once,TRBV7-2,TRBJ2-3,TGTGCCAGCAGACGCGGGACAGGGGGCGGAGATACGCAGTATTTT,CASRRGTGGGDTQYF
TRBD2,.,TRBV7-3,TRBJ2-2,TGTGCCAGCAGCATGTATAGCGGGGCGAACACCGGGGAGCTGTTTTTT,CASSMYSGANTGELFF
TRBD1,.,TRBV7-9,TRBJ1-1,TGTGCCAGCACCCAGACAGGGGGCACTGAAGCTTTCTTT,CASTQTGGTEAFF
.,.,TRBV11-3,TRBJ2-7,TGTGCCAGCAGCTTAGGAGGTTTACCCTACGAGCAGTACTTC,CASSLGGLPYEQYF
TRBD2,once,TRBV5-1,TRBJ2-7,TGCGCCAGCAGAAGGCGGGAGAATTTCTACGAGCAGTACTTC,CASRRRENFYEQYF
.,.,TRBV6-1,TRBJ1-2,TGTGCCAGCAGTGAAAGGGGGACCGCCTCTAACTATGGCTACACCTTC,CASSERGTASNYGYTF